This T cell receptor (beta chain) comes out of a study of CD4 and CD8 cells across lung adenocarcinoma regions. Germline V CDR1 and CDR2: MNHNY, SVGAGI (reference sequence). Trimming cost V 2 bases and J 5 bases, with 13 bases left between them. This CDR3 contains 15 residues. TCRdb processed the PCR reads anew with MiXCR; each CDR3 protein has one entry. The sample consists of 11,000 or so distinct CDR3 sequences, approximately 49% of them appearing once. Samples came from patients with localized non-small cell lung adenocarcinoma. The specimen was CD8+ T cells from the center of a lung tumor. The receptor was isolated from a female donor with lung adenocarcinoma. The CD4 and CD8 labels of this study may be unreliable. This chain uses TRBV6-6 with TRBJ2-1; maybe TRBD2 (7 bases). For the CDR3, the DNA is TGTGCCAGCAGTTACGCCGGGGGGCCCCACAATGAGCAGTTCTTC. It is translated as CASSYAGGPHNEQFF.